These T cell receptor beta chains were read from a single sample in a study of control samples from healthy donors and cancer patients. The method was immunoSEQ multiplex PCR; TCRdb's version includes in-frame clones alone and lacks a portion of them. The repertoire has around 140,000 clones, 92% of them found once; the top ten carry around 2.1%. Sequenced material: blood. Receptors originate from a woman between 45 and 65 years old in good health. CDR3s include the opening cysteine and the closing phenylalanine or tryptophan. Not every row has a clone size; where given, it reads once, few, many or a size class.

clone size	V gene	J gene	CDR3 protein
.	TRBV15	TRBJ1-2	CATSRDQKIANYGYTF
.	TRBV12-3/TRBV12-4	TRBJ2-5	CASSFRETQYF
.	TRBV7-9	TRBJ1-3	CASSTTGTGNTIYF
.	TRBV28	TRBJ2-5	CASSDSQETQYF
.	TRBV7-8	TRBJ1-5	CASSLASPSMNQPQHF
.	TRBV24-1	TRBJ1-2	CATSEIRVSNGYTF
.	TRBV28	TRBJ2-7	CASSLTNYEQYF
.	TRBV2	TRBJ2-1	CASSERAFVYNEQFF
.	TRBV16	TRBJ1-1	CASSQSRLGEESEAFF
.	TRBV15	TRBJ1-1	CATSEGSEAFF
.	TRBV11-2	TRBJ2-5	CASSLDSRVRETQYF
.	TRBV28	TRBJ2-7	CASSLRGMIYEQYF
.	TRBV28	TRBJ1-2	CASVGDHYGYTF
.	TRBV20-1	TRBJ2-7	CSASSGMRYEQYF
once	TRBV4-1	TRBJ1-1	CASSLGRGEWDTEAFF
.	TRBV21-1	TRBJ2-4	CASSHNRTTQYF
once	TRBV6-5	TRBJ1-2	CAASARAYYGYTF
few	TRBV2	TRBJ2-1	CASSQSGAAYNEQFF
.	TRBV12-5	TRBJ1-4	CASGPGQGREKLFF
.	TRBV6-1	TRBJ1-1	CASSEDWNTEAFF
.	TRBV10-2	TRBJ1-5	CASSESGGNQPQHF
.	TRBV28	TRBJ2-7	CATTLQGRDEQYF
.	TRBV18	TRBJ2-3	CASSPLAGDPDTQYF
.	TRBV2	TRBJ1-1	CASSDSNTEAFF
.	TRBV28	TRBJ1-5	CASSLQKKTTWDQPQHF
.	TRBV5-4	TRBJ1-6	CASSLRDSPLHF
.	TRBV18	TRBJ1-1	CASSPDRGVYTEAFF
.	TRBV10-3	TRBJ1-3	CAISAGTGVDTIYF
.	TRBV6-5	TRBJ2-7	CASSYGGNEQYF
.	TRBV7-9	TRBJ1-2	CASSFGQIMGYTF
.	TRBV2	TRBJ1-5	CASSDSTRVTQPQHF
.	TRBV7-9	TRBJ2-2	CASTEYRGFGGELFF
.	TRBV30	TRBJ1-4	CAWATGAGEKLFF
.	TRBV28	TRBJ1-1	CASRDSYMNTEAFF
few	TRBV7-2	TRBJ1-5	CASSSGQGRGQPQHF
few	TRBV6-2/TRBV6-3	TRBJ2-7	CASSLGHSEFDTAKQYF
.	TRBV27	TRBJ2-7	CASSELAGGYEQYF
.	TRBV19	TRBJ2-6	CASSTPVAGGANVLTF
.	TRBV28	TRBJ2-5	CASTPWGRQETQYF
.	TRBV28	TRBJ1-5	CASSFETGGFNQPQHF
.	TRBV19	TRBJ2-4	CATEQGTKNIQYF
.	TRBV24-1	TRBJ2-5	CATSDQTGGETQYF
.	TRBV4-2	TRBJ1-2	CASSQDRGIDYGYTF
once	TRBV20-1	TRBJ2-7	CSASHPAGQGLSYEQYF
.	TRBV6-5	TRBJ1-1	CASTLTGSTEAFF
.	TRBV2	TRBJ1-2	CASSDNRSYGYTF